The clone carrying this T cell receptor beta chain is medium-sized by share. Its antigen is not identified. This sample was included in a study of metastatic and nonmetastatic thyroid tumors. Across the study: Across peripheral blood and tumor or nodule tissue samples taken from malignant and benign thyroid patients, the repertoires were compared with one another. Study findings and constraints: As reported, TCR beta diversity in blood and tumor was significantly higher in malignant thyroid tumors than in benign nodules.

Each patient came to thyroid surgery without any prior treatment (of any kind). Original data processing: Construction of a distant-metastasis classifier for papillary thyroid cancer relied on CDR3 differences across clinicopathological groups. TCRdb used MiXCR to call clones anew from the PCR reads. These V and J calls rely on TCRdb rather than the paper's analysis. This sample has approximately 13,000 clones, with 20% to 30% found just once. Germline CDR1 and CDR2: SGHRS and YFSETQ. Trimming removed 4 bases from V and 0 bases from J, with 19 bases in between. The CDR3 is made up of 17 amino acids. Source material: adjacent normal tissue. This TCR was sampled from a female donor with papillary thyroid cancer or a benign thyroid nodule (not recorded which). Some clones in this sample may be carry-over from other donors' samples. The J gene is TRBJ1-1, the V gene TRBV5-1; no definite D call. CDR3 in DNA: TGCGCCAGCAGCCGCCCAGGCAGCTGGGGAGTGAACACTGAAGCTTTCTTT. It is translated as CASSRPGSWGVNTEAFF.